This T cell receptor beta chain derives from a study of identical twins. MiXCR, applied by TCRdb to the 5' RACE reads, yields one record per CDR3 protein. The profile shows hundreds of thousands of distinct CDR3 sequences, over 8.5% of them singletons. Looked up from germline, CDR1 is LGHNA and CDR2 is YSLEER. The junction had 8 bases not matched to a gene; V was cut back by 0 bases and J by 3 bases. CDR3 length equals 18 residues. This clonotype came up many times. Its antigen is still unknown. General study findings and limits: For cord blood, abundant beta clonotypes had fewer insertions, unlike memory repertoires, which showed none. Low generation probability was overrepresented in out-of-frame alpha sequences shared by twins. Twins showed weaker excess sharing in their beta out-of-frame sequences. The study based its conclusions on cross-sectional statistical analysis and did not follow the same donors.

The data also belong to a second study, concerning yellow fever vaccine responses in identical twins.

The sample taken for sequencing was PBMCs. The receptor was derived from a woman aged 18 to 35 in good health. This chain joins TRBV4-3 and TRBJ2-6, with 7 bases identical to TRBD1. CDR3 nucleotides: TGCGCCAGCAGCCAAGACCTTCAACAGGGGAGTGGGGCCAACGTCCTGACTTTC. Amino acids: CASSQDLQQGSGANVLTF.